This T cell receptor beta chain was sequenced during a study of CD8 T cells in Susac syndrome. Trimming cost V 0 bases and J 0 bases, with 5 bases left between them. CDR1 and CDR2 from the germline V gene are MNHNY and SVGAGI (reference sequence). This CDR3 has 14 residues. Reverse transcription used roughly 0.5 to 1 ug RNA and random hexamers. Via MiXCR, TCRdb re-called the immunoSEQ multiplex PCR reads, giving one row per CDR3 protein. The table has around 130,000 distinct CDR3 sequences, roughly 94% seen once. The source of this sequence is a human donor with multiple sclerosis. The rearrangement joins TRBV6-6 to TRBJ1-1; D uncertain. What was sequenced was CD4+ T cells from PBMCs. CDR3 region: CASSYSSVNTEAFF. As DNA, the CDR3 is TGTGCCAGCAGTTACTCGTCGGTGAACACTGAAGCTTTCTTT.